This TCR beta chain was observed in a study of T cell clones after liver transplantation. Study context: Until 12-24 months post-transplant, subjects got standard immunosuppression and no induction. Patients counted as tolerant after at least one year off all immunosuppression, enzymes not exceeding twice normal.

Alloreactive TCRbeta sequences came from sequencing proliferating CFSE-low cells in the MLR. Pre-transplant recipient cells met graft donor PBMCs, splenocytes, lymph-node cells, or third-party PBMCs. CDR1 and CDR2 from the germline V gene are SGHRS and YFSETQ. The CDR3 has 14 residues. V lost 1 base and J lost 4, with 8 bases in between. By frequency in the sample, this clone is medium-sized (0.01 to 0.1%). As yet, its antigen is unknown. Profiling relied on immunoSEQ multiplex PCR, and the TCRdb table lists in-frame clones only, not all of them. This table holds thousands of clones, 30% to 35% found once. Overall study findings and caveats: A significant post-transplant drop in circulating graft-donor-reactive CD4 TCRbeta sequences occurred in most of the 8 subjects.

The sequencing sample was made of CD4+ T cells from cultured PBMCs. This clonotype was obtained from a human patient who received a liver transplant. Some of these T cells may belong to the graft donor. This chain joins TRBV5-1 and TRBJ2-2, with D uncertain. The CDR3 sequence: CASSLYLSTGELFF. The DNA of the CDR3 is TGCGCCAGCAGCTTGTACCTATCCACCGGGGAGCTGTTTTTT.